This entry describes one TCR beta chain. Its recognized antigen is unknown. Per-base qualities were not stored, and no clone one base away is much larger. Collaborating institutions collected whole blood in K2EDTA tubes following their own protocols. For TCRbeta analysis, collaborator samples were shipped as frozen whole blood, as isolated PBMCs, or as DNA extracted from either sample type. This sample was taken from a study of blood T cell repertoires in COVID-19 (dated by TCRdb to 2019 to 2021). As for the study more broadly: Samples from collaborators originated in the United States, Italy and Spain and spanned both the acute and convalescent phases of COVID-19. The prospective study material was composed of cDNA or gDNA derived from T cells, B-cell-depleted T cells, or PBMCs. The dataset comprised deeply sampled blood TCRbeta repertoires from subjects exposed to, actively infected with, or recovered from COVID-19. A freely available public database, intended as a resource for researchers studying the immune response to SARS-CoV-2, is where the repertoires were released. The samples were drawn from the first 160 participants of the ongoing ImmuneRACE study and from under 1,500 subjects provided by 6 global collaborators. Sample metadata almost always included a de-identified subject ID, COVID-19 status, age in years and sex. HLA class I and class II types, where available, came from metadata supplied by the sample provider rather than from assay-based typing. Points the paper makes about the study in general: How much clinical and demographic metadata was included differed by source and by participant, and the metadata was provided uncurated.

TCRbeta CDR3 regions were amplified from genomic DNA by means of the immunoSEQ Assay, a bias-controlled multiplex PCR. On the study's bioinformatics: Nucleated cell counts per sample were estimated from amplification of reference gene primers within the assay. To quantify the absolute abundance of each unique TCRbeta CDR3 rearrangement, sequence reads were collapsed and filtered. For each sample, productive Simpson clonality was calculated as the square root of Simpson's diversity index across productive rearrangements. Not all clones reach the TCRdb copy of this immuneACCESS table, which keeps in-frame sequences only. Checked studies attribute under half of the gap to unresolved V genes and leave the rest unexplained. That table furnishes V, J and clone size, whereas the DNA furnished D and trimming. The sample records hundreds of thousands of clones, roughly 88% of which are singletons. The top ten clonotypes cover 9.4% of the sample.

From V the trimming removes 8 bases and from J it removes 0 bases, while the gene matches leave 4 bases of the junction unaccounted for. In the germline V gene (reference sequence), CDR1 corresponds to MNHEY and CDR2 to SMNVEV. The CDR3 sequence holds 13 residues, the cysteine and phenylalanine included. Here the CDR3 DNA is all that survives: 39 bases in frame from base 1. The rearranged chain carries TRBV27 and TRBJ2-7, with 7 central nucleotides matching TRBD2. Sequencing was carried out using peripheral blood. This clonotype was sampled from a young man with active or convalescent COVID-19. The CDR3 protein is CASWVAGSYEQYF. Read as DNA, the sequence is TGTGCCAGCTGGGTAGCGGGCTCCTACGAGCAGTACTTC.